The 26 T cell receptor beta chains in this list originate from one sample, sequenced in a study of T-cell memory formation after mild COVID-19 (dated by TCRdb to about 2021). Library creation used 5' RACE. Reads for this sample came from an Illumina NovaSeq 6000. The raw public data were reprocessed by TCRdb itself: fastp quality trimming at Q25, MiXCR clonotype calling, in-frame beta chains only. Each entry merges the rows of one CDR3 protein and shows their most common DNA and genes. The sample table lists about 340,000 distinct CDR3 sequences, over 13% of them with a count of one. The top ten constitute 22% of the sample. Sequencing input: PBMCs or a T cell subset sorted from them (not recorded which). The receptors shown here come from a man aged 18 to 29 who had mild COVID-19 (a few samples of this study predate the infection). The sample titles of this study are shuffled in the database, so cell type and time point are left out; the donor was told from shared clones.

This clonotype occurred a few times. The J gene is TRBJ1-5, the V gene TRBV6-1; D is perhaps TRBD1 (5 bases). The CDR3 loop spans 14 amino acids. V lost 3 bases and J lost 5, with 11 bases in between. Germline V CDR1 and CDR2: MNHNS, SASEGT. The CDR3 nucleotides read TGTGCCAGCAGTGACGGGGCAGACTATCAGCCCCAGCATTTT. It codes for CASSDGADYQPQHF.

J is TRBJ2-2 and V is TRBV6-4; D gene unclear. The germline gives CDR1 MRHNA, CDR2 SNTAGT. CDR3 length equals 13 residues. Trimming stripped 5 bases from V and 4 bases from J, with 8 bases between. Here the CDR3 reads CASSIGATGELFF. The CDR3, as DNA: TGTGCCAGCAGTATAGGAGCCACCGGGGAGCTGTTTTTT.

This clonotype turned up a few times. This rearrangement joins TRBV9 to TRBJ1-1, with D perhaps TRBD1 (6 bases). The CDR3 has 14 residues. Trimming stripped 0 bases from V and 5 bases from J, with 11 bases between. Germline V gene lookup returns CDR1 SGDLS and CDR2 YYNGEE. The CDR3 DNA reads TGTGCCAGCAGCGTAGCCAGGGGAGGGACTGAAGCTTTCTTT. It specifies CASSVARGGTEAFF. Full variable domain (rest looked up from reference TRBV9 and TRBJ1-1): DSGVTQTPKHLITATGQRVTLRCSPRSGDLSVYWYQQSLDQGLQFLIQYYNGEERAKGNILERFSAQQFPDLHSELNLSSLELGDSALYFCASSVARGGTEAFFGQGTRLTVV.

This clonotype has a count of ten or more. The J gene is TRBJ2-1, the V gene TRBV7-3; D is perhaps TRBD2 (5 bases). The CDR3 sequence is 15 residues long. Trimming removed 2 bases from V and 3 bases from J, with 11 bases in between. Germline lookup yields CDR1 SGHTA and CDR2 FQGTGA. CDR3: CASSLGAGFYNEQFF. CDR3 DNA: TGTGCCAGCAGCTTAGGTGCGGGTTTCTACAATGAGCAGTTCTTC.

This clonotype was seen a handful of times. This chain links TRBV4-3 with TRBJ2-2; D not certain. This CDR3 contains 16 residues. The V and J ends lost 0 bases and 5 bases respectively, with 13 bases between them. Germline V gene data show CDR1 as LGHNA and CDR2 as YSLEER. The CDR3 loop is CASSQDPEIWTGELFF. CDR3 coding DNA: TGCGCCAGCAGCCAAGATCCGGAAATCTGGACCGGGGAGCTGTTTTTT.

This clonotype was detected ten times or more. The rearrangement links TRBV7-9 to TRBJ2-2; 9 bases map to TRBD1. This CDR3 is 20 amino acids long. V dropped 5 bases and J dropped 6; count of bases not matched to a gene: 22. CDR1 SEHNR and CDR2 FQNEAQ come from the germline V gene (reference sequence). The CDR3 reads CASSVGRSGARDRVSGELFF. CDR3 nucleotides: TGTGCCAGCAGCGTCGGTCGATCCGGGGCCCGGGACAGGGTTTCCGGGGAGCTGTTTTTT.

In its sample, this clonotype was seen many times. V is TRBV7-6 and J is TRBJ1-2; possibly TRBD1 for D (5 bases). The V end was cut by 4 bases, the J end by 8 bases, with 17 bases between. The germline CDR1 and CDR2 sequences are SGHVS and FNYEAQ. CDR3 length: 14 amino acids. This chain's CDR3 is CASSSPDRTLGYTF. DNA of the CDR3: TGTGCCAGCAGCTCCCCTGACAGAACCCTAGGCTACACCTTC. Combining the CDR3 with reference TRBV7-6 and TRBJ1-2 gives the whole variable domain GAGVSQSPRYKVTKRGQDVALRCDPISGHVSLYWYRQALGQGPEFLTYFNYEAQQDKSGLPNDRFSAERPEGSISTLTIQRTEQRDSAMYRCASSSPDRTLGYTFGSGTRLTVV.

This clonotype was picked up a small number of times. The chain employs TRBV12-3 or TRBV12-4 and TRBJ1-5; 8 nucleotides align to TRBD1. V was pared by 7 bases and J by 1 base, with 9 bases of the junction left unmatched. This CDR3 has 16 residues. The CDR3 DNA reads as TGTGCCAGCAACCCCTTCGGGACAGGAAGCAATCAGCCCCAGCATTTT. The encoded protein is CASNPFGTGSNQPQHF.

The sample holds many counts of this clonotype. V gene TRBV7-3 combines with J gene TRBJ2-3; D is unresolved. This CDR3 has 13 residues. Germline CDR1 SGHTA, CDR2 FQGTGA. V lost 3 bases to trimming and J lost 6 bases, with 10 bases between them. The CDR3 sequence: CASSFSTLDTQYF. The CDR3 nucleotides read TGTGCCAGCAGCTTCAGTACGTTGGATACGCAGTATTTT.

The chain carries TRBV4-2 and TRBJ2-3, with 16 bases identical to TRBD2. Losses at the gene ends were 4 bases for V and 1 base for J; bases not matched to a gene: 8. This CDR3 comprises 19 residues. Germline loops: CDR1 LGHNA, CDR2 YNFKEQ. This chain's CDR3 is CASSPESGTSGGGTDTQYF. The CDR3 DNA is TGTGCCAGCAGCCCGGAGTCCGGGACTAGCGGGGGGGGCACAGATACGCAGTATTTT.

The rearrangement uses TRBV7-6 and TRBJ2-5; D is perhaps TRBD1 (5 bases). The germline CDR1 and CDR2 sequences are SGHVS and FNYEAQ. Between the trimmed V and J ends, which lost 9 bases and 3 bases, there was a span of 11 bases. This CDR3 contains 12 residues. CDR3 sequence (DNA): TGTGCCAGTTTCCAAGGGGAAGAGACCCAGTACTTC. Translation: CASFQGEETQYF.

This clonotype was seen more than once but under ten times. The chain is built from TRBV6-2 or TRBV6-3 and TRBJ1-5; D not certain. The CDR3 is made up of 15 amino acids. Germline lookup yields CDR1 MNHEY and CDR2 SVGEGT. Trimming pared 2 bases from V and 3 bases from J, leaving 11 bases between. This CDR3 is CASSYEAGPNQPQHF. DNA for the CDR3: TGTGCCAGCAGTTACGAGGCAGGCCCCAATCAGCCCCAGCATTTT.

The chain uses TRBV6-5 and TRBJ1-1; maybe TRBD1 (5 bases). The germline gives CDR1 MNHEY, CDR2 SVGAGI. This CDR3 contains 14 residues. The germline V and J ends were trimmed by 5 bases and 0 bases, with 10 bases remaining between them. The CDR3 loop is CASSATEMNTEAFF. For the CDR3, the DNA is TGTGCCAGCAGTGCGACAGAAATGAACACTGAAGCTTTCTTT.

The chain employs TRBV12-5 and TRBJ2-3; 12 nucleotides line up with TRBD1. Germline CDR1 reads LGHNT; CDR2 reads FRNRAP. The CDR3 runs 16 residues. The V gene end was trimmed by 5 bases and the J gene end by 8 bases; junction bases not matched to a gene: 11. DNA for the CDR3: TGTGCTAGTGGTCATAAAGGGACAGGGGGCAGGGGTACGCAGTATTTT. It specifies CASGHKGTGGRGTQYF.

There are many counts of this clonotype. The CDR3 loop reads CASIPTGEEDTQYF. CDR3 sequence (DNA): TGTGCCAGCATCCCGACAGGGGAAGAAGATACGCAGTATTTT. The chain links TRBV7-9 to TRBJ2-3, with 8 bases aligning to TRBD1. Germline trimming cut 7 bases from V and 5 bases from J; bases unmatched to any gene: 8. In germline, CDR1 is SEHNR, CDR2 FQNEAQ (reference sequence). The CDR3 loop spans 14 amino acids.

This clonotype was detected only a few times. CDR3 sequence reads: CSATGEVNEQYV. Here the CDR3 DNA reads TGCAGTGCTACAGGGGAGGTCAACGAGCAGTACGTC. The chain employs TRBV20-1 and TRBJ2-7, with D perhaps matching TRBD1 or TRBD2 (6 bases each). CDR3 length: 12 residues. Germline CDR1 is DFQATT and CDR2 is SNEGSKA (reference sequence). Trimming removed 4 bases at V and 5 bases at J, with 12 bases between.

The chain combines TRBV18 with TRBJ1-1; D gene uncertain. Germline CDR1 is KGHSH and CDR2 is LQKENI. The length of the CDR3 is 16 residues. V was cut by 3 bases and J by 4 bases, with 18 bases left in between. The CDR3 spells CASSPLGGEASTEAFF. The CDR3 DNA follows: TGTGCCAGCTCACCTCTCGGCGGCGAGGCGAGCACTGAAGCTTTCTTT.

This clonotype was seen only a few times. V is TRBV27 and J is TRBJ1-1; a possible D gene is TRBD1 (6 bases). The V gene's germline CDR1 is MNHEY and CDR2 SMNVEV (reference sequence). V lost 4 bases and J 0 bases, leaving 9 bases between the germline ends. This CDR3 is built from 14 residues. This CDR3 is CASSYDRMNTEAFF. In nucleotides, the CDR3 is TGTGCCAGCAGTTATGACAGGATGAACACTGAAGCTTTCTTT.

The V call is TRBV20-1, the J call TRBJ1-5; the D gene is possibly TRBD1 (6 bases). The germline V gene encodes CDR1 DFQATT and CDR2 SNEGSKA (reference sequence). This CDR3 contains 13 residues. The ends were cut back, 3 bases at V and 5 bases at J, with 11 bases in the middle. The CDR3 protein is CSARRGGDQPQHF. The CDR3 coding sequence is TGCAGTGCTAGGAGAGGGGGGGATCAGCCCCAGCATTTT.

The rearrangement links TRBV20-1 to TRBJ2-7; possibly TRBD1 for D (6 bases). Germline V gene lookup returns CDR1 DFQATT and CDR2 SNEGSKA (reference sequence). V lost 0 bases and J 6 bases, leaving 18 bases between the germline ends. CDR3 length: 15 amino acids. DNA for the CDR3: TGCAGTGCTAGAGAAAACCGGGACATACGAGGCGAGCAGTACTTC. Its protein product is CSARENRDIRGEQYF.

The table lists this clonotype with a few counts. The chain joins TRBV9 to TRBJ2-1; 15 bases are a match to TRBD2. Trimming cost V 4 bases and J 0 bases; bases outside gene matches: 8. Germline CDR1 SGDLS, CDR2 YYNGEE. CDR3 length equals 19 residues. CDR3 DNA sequence: TGTGCCAGCAGCCGCGGGACTAGCGGGGGGTTCAACTCCTACAATGAGCAGTTCTTC. This translates into CASSRGTSGGFNSYNEQFF.

This clonotype was detected only a few times. The V gene is TRBV6-6, the J gene TRBJ2-7; the D is unclear. The CDR3 runs 13 residues. V dropped 0 bases and J dropped 5 bases, with 8 bases sitting between them. Germline V gene data show CDR1 as MNHNY and CDR2 as SVGAGI (reference sequence). The CDR3, as DNA: TGTGCCAGCAGTTACTCGACCGGCCACGAGCAGTACTTC. Its protein product is CASSYSTGHEQYF.

This chain connects TRBV7-2 to TRBJ2-3; TRBD2 matches 15 bases. CDR3 length: 17 amino acids. With 1 base clipped from V and 6 bases from J, the junction kept 5 bases outside the gene matches. Germline V gives CDR1 SGHTA, CDR2 FQGNSA. As DNA, the CDR3 is TGTGCCAGCAGCTTAGTTGGGACTAGCGGGGGGCTTGATACGCAGTATTTT. Its translation is CASSLVGTSGGLDTQYF.

The table lists this clonotype with many counts. V and J are TRBV5-4 and TRBJ2-2; TRBD2 agrees at 16 bases. This CDR3 region has 19 residues. The trim removed 4 bases at V and 7 bases at J, leaving 13 bases unmatched. CDR1 is SGHNT and CDR2 is YYREEE in the germline V gene (reference sequence). The CDR3 reads CASSPGTSGGAAESGELFF. In DNA form, the CDR3 reads TGTGCCAGCAGCCCCGGGACTAGCGGGGGGGCAGCGGAGAGCGGGGAGCTGTTTTTT. The variable domain in full, completed from reference TRBV5-4 and TRBJ2-2, reads ETGVTQSPTHLIKTRGQQVTLRCSSQSGHNTVSWYQQALGQGPQFIFQYYREEENGRGNFPPRFSGLQFPNYSSELNVNALELDDSALYLCASSPGTSGGAAESGELFFGEGSRLTVL.

The chain recombines TRBV6-2 or TRBV6-3 with TRBJ1-2; 8 bases map to TRBD1. V shed 2 bases, J shed 9 bases, and the junction held 5 bases outside the gene matches. The CDR3 spans 13 residues. Germline-derived CDR1 and CDR2 are MNHEY and SVGEGT. The CDR3 protein is CASSYPGQVSYTF. The CDR3 DNA reads as TGTGCCAGCAGTTACCCGGGACAGGTCAGCTACACCTTC.

The chain combines TRBV12-3 or TRBV12-4 with TRBJ2-7; D might be TRBD2 (6 bases). Trimming cost V 2 bases and J 3 bases, with 11 bases left between them. The CDR3 sequence is 14 residues long. CDR3 in DNA: TGTGCCAGCAGTTTACGGGGGAGGATCTACGAGCAGTACTTC. Amino acids: CASSLRGRIYEQYF.